Sequencing of this TCR beta chain was carried out in a study of post-analysis software for immune sequencing data. The wider study: Relapsing-remitting, secondary progressive and progressive-relapsing forms of multiple sclerosis all featured among disease courses.

This clonotype was counted once. The antigen is unknown. The authors incorporated unique molecular identifiers into the TCR beta cDNA libraries. It was from roughly 1 to 10 million T cells that some 470,000 cDNA molecules came. One entry per CDR3 protein, called by TCRdb with MiXCR from the PCR reads. The sample carries a few hundred thousand distinct CDR3 sequences, 45% recorded once. Overall study findings and caveats: Same-batch preparations were strongly co-clustered by F measure. Normalized Chao1 diversity was significantly lower in multiple sclerosis patients than in controls.

Sequencing used blood. This sequence originates from a girl under 18 with multiple sclerosis.

The CDR3: CASSTRTVGNQPQHF. The CDR3 region has the DNA TGTGCCAGCAGTACGCGGACAGTAGGGAATCAGCCCCAGCATTTT. V gene TRBV12-3 or TRBV12-4 combines with J gene TRBJ1-5; D might be TRBD1 (6 bases). This CDR3 comprises 15 residues. V lost 5 bases and J 4 bases, leaving 15 bases between the germline ends.